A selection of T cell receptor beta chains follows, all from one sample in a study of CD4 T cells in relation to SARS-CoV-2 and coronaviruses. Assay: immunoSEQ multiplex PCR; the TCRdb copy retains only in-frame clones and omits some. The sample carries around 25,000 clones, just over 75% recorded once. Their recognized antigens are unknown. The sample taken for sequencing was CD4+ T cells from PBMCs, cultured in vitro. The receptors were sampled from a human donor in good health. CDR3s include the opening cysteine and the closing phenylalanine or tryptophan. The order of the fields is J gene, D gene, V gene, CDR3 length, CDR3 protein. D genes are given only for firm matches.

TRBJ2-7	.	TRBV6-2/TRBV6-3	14	CASSSNRDPYEQYF
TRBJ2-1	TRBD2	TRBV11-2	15	CASSLGGRAYNEQFF
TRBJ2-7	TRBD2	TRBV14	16	CASSPAGLAGVYEQYF
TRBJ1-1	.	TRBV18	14	CASSPSQGSTEAFF
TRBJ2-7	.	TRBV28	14	CASSLGASSYEQYF
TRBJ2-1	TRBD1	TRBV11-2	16	CASSLVQGDIGDEQFF
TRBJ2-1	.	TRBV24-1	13	CATRGDAYNEQFF
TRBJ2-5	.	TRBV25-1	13	CASSTRGEETQYF
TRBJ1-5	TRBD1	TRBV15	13	CATSTDRVQPQHF
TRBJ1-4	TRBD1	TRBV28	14	CASRIQGGVEKLFF
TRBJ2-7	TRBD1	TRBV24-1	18	CATSDSTGGAGIGYEQYF
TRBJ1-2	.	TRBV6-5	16	CASSYSILQGGYGYTF
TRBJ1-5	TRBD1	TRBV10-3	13	CAISMDRDQPQHF
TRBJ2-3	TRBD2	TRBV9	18	CASSVAPASGGSVDTQYF
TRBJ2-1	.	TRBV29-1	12	CSVDSGYNEQFF
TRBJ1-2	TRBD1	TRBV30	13	CAWSADRGFGYTF
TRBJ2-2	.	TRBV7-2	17	CASSLDFPAANTGELFF
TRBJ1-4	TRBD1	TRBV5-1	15	CASSEQGSTNEKLFF
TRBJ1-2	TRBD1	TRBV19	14	CASSPDRVDYGYTF
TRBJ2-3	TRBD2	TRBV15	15	CATSRDRLAGNTQYF
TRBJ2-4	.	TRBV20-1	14	CSASRELAKNIQYF
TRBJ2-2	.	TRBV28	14	CASSLQGITGELFF
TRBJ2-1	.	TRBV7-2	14	CASSLLTRNNEQFF
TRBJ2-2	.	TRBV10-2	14	CASSELGDTGELFF
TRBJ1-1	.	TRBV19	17	CASSIDYRRGMNTEAFF
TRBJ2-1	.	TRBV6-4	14	CASSDRAEDTEQFF
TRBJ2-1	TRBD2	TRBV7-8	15	CASNPGGISYNEQFF
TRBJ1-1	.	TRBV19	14	CASSMGGVNTEAFF
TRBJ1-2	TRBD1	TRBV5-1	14	CATRTGTNNYGYTF
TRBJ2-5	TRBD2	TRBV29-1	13	CSVVGTSGTTQYF
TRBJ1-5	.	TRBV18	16	CASSPEISGSNQPQHF
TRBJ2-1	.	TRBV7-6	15	CASSLGQGIINEQFF
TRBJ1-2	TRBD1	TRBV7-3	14	CASSEDRGDYGYTF
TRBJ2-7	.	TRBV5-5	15	CASSLEKGLGLEQYF
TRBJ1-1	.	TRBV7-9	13	CASSLALSGEAFF
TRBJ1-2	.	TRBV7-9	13	CASSLPQNYGYTF
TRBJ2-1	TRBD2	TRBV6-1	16	CASSDGTSGRGNEQFF
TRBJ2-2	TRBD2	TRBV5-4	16	CASSRPGLAGTGELFF
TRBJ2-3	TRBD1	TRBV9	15	CASSGPGQGADTQYF
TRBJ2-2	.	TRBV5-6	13	CASSGTGAGELFF
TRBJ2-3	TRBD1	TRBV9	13	CASSPTGVALQYF
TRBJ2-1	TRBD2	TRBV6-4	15	CASSDSPGGNNEQFF
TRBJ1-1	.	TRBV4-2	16	CASSLTSPGQNTEAFF
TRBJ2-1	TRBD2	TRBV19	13	CASTPSGRREQFF
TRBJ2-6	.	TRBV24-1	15	CATSDTGSGANVLTF